These 14 T cell receptor beta chains came from one sample sequenced in a study of cytomegalovirus exposure and HLA in healthy donors. Primers for the PCR totalled 60 Vbeta and 13 Jbeta. Clones were sequenced by immunoSEQ multiplex PCR, and TCRdb holds only the in-frame ones, with some missing. This sample has 80,000 to 100,000 clones, with over 70% found just once. The source material was PBMCs. Receptor source: a man between 18 and 29 years old in good health and CMV-seropositive.

This chain links TRBV10-3 with TRBJ2-3; weak D call: TRBD2 (7 bases). This CDR3 contains 15 residues. Trimming removed 6 bases from V and 1 base from J, with 14 bases in between. Germline CDR1 and CDR2: ENHRY and SYGVKD. The CDR3 region is CAISKEGGRTDTQYF. DNA of the CDR3: TGTGCCATCAGCAAAGAGGGGGGGCGCACAGATACGCAGTATTTT.

This rearrangement joins TRBV11-2 to TRBJ1-4; D remains ambiguous. The CDR3 has 16 amino acids. V lost 2 bases and J lost 4, with 14 bases in between. Germline V lookup: CDR1 SGHAT, CDR2 FQNNGV. CDR3 amino acids: CASSLISVEGNEKLFF. CDR3 nucleotide sequence: TGTGCCAGCAGCTTAATTTCGGTTGAGGGTAATGAAAAACTGTTTTTT.

This chain connects TRBV27 to TRBJ1-1; D unclear. This CDR3 spans 14 amino acids. Trimming removed 1 base from V and 2 bases from J, with 8 bases in between. CDR1 and CDR2 from the germline V gene are MNHEY and SMNVEV (reference sequence). The CDR3: CASSLWSRNTEAFF. The CDR3 DNA reads as TGTGCCAGCAGTTTATGGTCCAGAAACACTGAAGCTTTCTTT.

This clone appeared a single time. The CDR3 loop reads CASSESQQGDEQFF. The CDR3 nucleotides are TGCGCCAGCAGTGAGTCGCAACAGGGGGATGAGCAGTTCTTC. The V gene is TRBV10-1, the J gene TRBJ2-1, with 8 positions matching TRBD1. Per the germline V gene, CDR1 is WNHNN and CDR2 is SYGVQD (reference sequence). This CDR3 has 14 amino acids. Trimming took 0 bases from V and 8 from J; bases not matched to a gene: 3.

The J gene is TRBJ2-1, the V gene TRBV6-5, with 8 bases aligning to TRBD1. This CDR3 is built from 15 residues. The germline V gene encodes CDR1 MNHEY and CDR2 SVGAGI. V shed 2 bases and J 3 bases; nucleotides not matched to a gene: 3. CDR3 region: CASSYLGTGYNEQFF. The CDR3 region has the DNA TGTGCCAGCAGTTACCTCGGGACAGGCTACAATGAGCAGTTCTTC.

This sequence joins TRBV2 and TRBJ1-5; D not certain. The CDR3 totals 16 residues. Germline V CDR1 and CDR2: SNHLY, FYNNEI. V was clipped by 2 bases and J by 1 base, with 12 bases between them. Here the CDR3 DNA reads TGTGCCAGCAGTGAACTAGGCGGCACCAGCAATCAGCCCCAGCATTTT. Its translation is CASSELGGTSNQPQHF.

This clone was detected a few times. The chain joins TRBV7-9 to TRBJ1-5; D is undetermined. CDR1 SEHNR and CDR2 FQNEAQ come from the germline V gene (reference sequence). The CDR3 spans 15 residues. V lost 4 bases and J 3 bases, leaving 13 bases between the germline ends. CDR3 amino acids: CASSSHAEPNQPQHF. The CDR3 DNA sequence: TGTGCCAGCAGCTCCCACGCGGAACCCAATCAGCCCCAGCATTTT. Filled out from reference TRBV7-9 and TRBJ1-5, the complete variable domain reads DTGVSQNPRHKITKRGQNVTFRCDPISEHNRLYWYRQTLGQGPEFLTYFQNEAQLEKSRLLSDRFSAERPKGSFSTLEIQRTEQGDSAMYLCASSSHAEPNQPQHFGDGTRLSIL.

V and J are TRBV4-2 and TRBJ2-1, with 13 bases fitting TRBD2. CDR3 length: 19 amino acids. Germline trimming cut 4 bases from V and 6 bases from J; bases unmatched to any gene: 15. CDR1 and CDR2 (germline): LGHNA, YNFKEQ. CDR3: CASSLRGLAGAPNLNEQFF. CDR3 DNA: TGTGCCAGCAGCCTACGAGGACTAGCGGGGGCCCCCAACCTCAATGAGCAGTTCTTC.

This chain uses TRBV19 with TRBJ2-1; D remains unclear. V lost 3 bases, J lost 0 bases, and 9 bases lay in between. Germline V CDR1 and CDR2: LNHDA, SQIVND (reference sequence). The CDR3 sequence is 15 residues long. CDR3 nucleotides: TGTGCCAGTAGTATCGGCAGGAACTCCTACAATGAGCAGTTCTTC. Encoded protein: CASSIGRNSYNEQFF.

This chain links TRBV19 with TRBJ2-7, with TRBD2 matching 8 bases. The CDR3 covers 14 residues. After removal of 6 bases from V and 3 bases from J, the junction contained 7 bases not matched to a gene. Germline CDR1 is LNHDA and CDR2 is SQIVND (reference sequence). In DNA, the CDR3 is TGTGCCAGTAGGAGGGTAGCGGGGAGCTACGAGCAGTACTTC. Its translation: CASRRVAGSYEQYF.

The rearrangement links TRBV6-1 to TRBJ2-7, with 11 positions matching TRBD2. Per the germline V gene, CDR1 is MNHNS and CDR2 is SASEGT. This CDR3 spans 15 amino acids. The V segment lost 4 bases and the J segment 5 bases; nucleotides outside the gene matches: 7. The CDR3, as DNA: TGTGCCAGCAGTGGCCCTAGCGGGGGGCCCAACGAGCAGTACTTC. This encodes CASSGPSGGPNEQYF.

This clone turned up a few times. The chain combines TRBV7-8 with TRBJ1-4; TRBD1 matches at 9 bases. J was trimmed by 8 bases and V by 5 bases; bases with no gene match: 9. Germline loops: CDR1 SGHVS, CDR2 FQNEAQ. The CDR3 sequence is 15 residues long. In DNA, the CDR3 is TGTGCCAGCAGCCCCACCCCAGGACAGGGGGAAAAACTGTTTTTT. Translation gives CASSPTPGQGEKLFF.

This chain uses TRBV5-8 with TRBJ2-1; 9 positions match TRBD1. The length of the CDR3 is 18 residues. Trimming at V came to 2 bases and at J to 1 base, leaving 10 bases not matched to a gene. CDR1 and CDR2 from the germline V gene are SGHTS and YDEGEE. The chain's CDR3 is CASSFPIEDRGSYNEQFF. For the CDR3, the DNA is TGTGCCAGCAGCTTCCCGATAGAGGACAGGGGATCCTACAATGAGCAGTTCTTC.

The genes are TRBV10-2 and TRBJ1-2; a weak D match, TRBD1 (6 bases). CDR1 and CDR2 (germline): WSHSY, SAAADI. The ends were cut back, 10 bases at V and 0 bases at J, with 12 bases in the middle. This CDR3 has 13 amino acids. This CDR3 is CATTGTPNYGYTF. In nucleotides, the CDR3 is TGCGCCACCACAGGGACACCTAACTATGGCTACACCTTC.